A single sample gave rise to the 12 T cell receptor beta chains below, sequenced in a study of early T cells in non-severe SARS-CoV-2 infection (dated by TCRdb to the early 2020s). To prepare the library, 5' RACE was applied. Instrument on record: NextSeq 500. TCRdb's own reprocessing of the public reads used fastp at Q25 and MiXCR and kept productive beta chains. Every entry covers one CDR3 protein and lists the most common genes and DNA from its rows. The sample data list about 26,000 distinct CDR3 sequences, and 4% to 5% of these were observed just once. The top ten hold around 4% of the sample. Sequences were obtained from whole blood. The origin of the receptors is an adult who was a healthcare worker with PCR-confirmed SARS-CoV-2 infection or an uninfected control (not recorded which).

This clonotype showed up just a few times. The genes are TRBV9 and TRBJ2-5, with D unresolved. This CDR3 is built from 12 residues. The germline V gene encodes CDR1 SGDLS and CDR2 YYNGEE. With 0 bases removed from V and 5 bases from J, the gap between germline ends came to 5 bases. DNA of the CDR3: TGTGCCAGCAGCGTAGCTCTGGAGACCCAGTACTTC. Translated: CASSVALETQYF.

This clonotype has at least ten counts. The V and J genes are TRBV6-4 and TRBJ2-1; 12 bases are a match to TRBD1. With V trimmed by 4 bases and J by 7 bases, 5 bases remained unmatched. The CDR3 covers 15 residues. Germline V gives CDR1 MRHNA, CDR2 SNTAGT. The CDR3 DNA sequence: TGTGCCAGCAGTGCTTCGGGACAGGGGGCGAATGAGCAGTTCTTC. Translated: CASSASGQGANEQFF.

This clonotype has a count of ten or more. The chain has TRBV18 and TRBJ2-7; no firm D call. CDR3 length: 16 residues. V gave up 3 bases and J gave up 0 bases, with 15 bases separating them. The germline CDR1 and CDR2 sequences are KGHSH and LQKENI. The CDR3 here is CASSPVSVSYSYEQYF. CDR3 nucleotide sequence: TGTGCCAGCTCACCTGTCAGCGTCAGTTACTCCTACGAGCAGTACTTC. The variable domain in full, completed from reference TRBV18 and TRBJ2-7, reads NAGVMQNPRHLVRRRGQEARLRCSPMKGHSHVYWYRQLPEEGLKFMVYLQKENIIDESGMPKERFSAEFPKEGPSILRIQQVVRGDSAAYFCASSPVSVSYSYEQYFGPGTRLTVT.

This clonotype was observed at least ten times. This chain connects TRBV19 to TRBJ1-1, with 10 positions matching TRBD1. Germline-derived CDR1 and CDR2 are LNHDA and SQIVND (reference sequence). With V trimmed by 3 bases and J by 0 bases, 7 bases remained unmatched. The CDR3 contains 17 residues. The CDR3 loop reads CASSIVTGGYMNTEAFF. CDR3 bases: TGTGCCAGTAGTATTGTGACAGGGGGCTACATGAACACTGAAGCTTTCTTT. Full variable domain (rest looked up from reference TRBV19 and TRBJ1-1): DGGITQSPKYLFRKEGQNVTLSCEQNLNHDAMYWYRQDPGQGLRLIYYSQIVNDFQKGDIAEGYSVSREKKESFPLTVTSAQKNPTAFYLCASSIVTGGYMNTEAFFGQGTRLTVV.

This clonotype was observed a few times. This chain joins TRBV4-1 and TRBJ1-4; possible D gene TRBD1, 5 bases. V dropped 2 bases and J dropped 7 bases, with 8 bases sitting between them. This CDR3 has 13 residues. CDR1 MGHRA and CDR2 YSYEKL come from the germline V gene. The CDR3 is CASSQWRGEKLFF. The CDR3 nucleotides read TGCGCCAGCAGCCAATGGAGGGGTGAAAAACTGTTTTTT.

There are many counts of this clonotype. This chain connects TRBV6-6 to TRBJ2-7; tentatively, D is TRBD2 (6 bases). V lost 0 bases to trimming and J lost 5 bases, with 20 bases between them. CDR3 length: 17 amino acids. In germline, CDR1 is MNHNY, CDR2 SVGAGI (reference sequence). CDR3 coding DNA: TGTGCCAGCAGTTACTCCAGCGTGGGGGGAAGGAGCGACGAGCAGTACTTC. Its protein is CASSYSSVGGRSDEQYF.

The sample holds a few counts of this clonotype. This sequence joins TRBV5-1 and TRBJ2-3; D is unclear. V was trimmed by 4 bases and J by 9 bases, leaving 12 bases between them. The CDR3 spans 12 residues. The germline V gene encodes CDR1 SGHRS and CDR2 YFSETQ. DNA for the CDR3: TGCGCCAGCAGCGCCGACGCGTGGACGCAGTATTTT. Residues: CASSADAWTQYF.

The rearrangement joins TRBV28 to TRBJ1-4; D perhaps matches TRBD1 (5 bases). Germline V gene data show CDR1 as MDHEN and CDR2 as SYDVKM. Trimming pared 3 bases from V and 7 bases from J, leaving 12 bases between. CDR3 length equals 14 residues. The CDR3 DNA follows: TGTGCCAGCAGTTTGGCAGGGTCACGTGAAAAACTGTTTTTT. Translation: CASSLAGSREKLFF.

This clonotype was detected ten times or more. The chain uses TRBV5-4 and TRBJ2-3, with TRBD2 as a possible D gene (7 bases). Germline V gene sequence: CDR1 SGHNT, CDR2 YYREEE (reference sequence). The V end lost 4 bases, the J end lost 1 base, and 19 bases lay between the germline ends. The CDR3 sequence is 17 residues long. The CDR3 coding sequence is TGTGCCAGCAGCCCCCGTTGGGGGGCGGGGGGCACAGATACGCAGTATTTT. Translated: CASSPRWGAGGTDTQYF.

This clonotype has a count of ten or more. The chain carries TRBV9 and TRBJ2-5; D gene ambiguous. The V gene's germline CDR1 is SGDLS and CDR2 YYNGEE. This CDR3 contains 14 residues. The ends were cut back, 1 base at V and 5 bases at J, with 12 bases in the middle. The CDR3 nucleotides are TGTGCCAGCAGCGTAAACGTGGGGAAGGAGACCCAGTACTTC. Translated, it gives CASSVNVGKETQYF.

The gene calls are TRBV11-2 and TRBJ2-1; D gene uncertain. This CDR3 region has 14 residues. Between the trimmed V and J ends, which lost 2 bases and 5 bases, there was a span of 10 bases. In germline, CDR1 is SGHAT, CDR2 FQNNGV. CDR3 bases: TGTGCCAGCAGCTTATGGGTTGAGAACAATGAGCAGTTCTTC. It codes for CASSLWVENNEQFF.

The chain uses TRBV14 and TRBJ1-4; 7 nucleotides align to TRBD1. V lost 4 bases, J lost 6 bases, and 8 bases stayed unmatched. This CDR3 has 15 amino acids. Germline CDR1 SGHDN, CDR2 FVKESK. The CDR3 region has the DNA TGTGCCAGCAGCCGCCATACAGGGGTCGATGAAAAACTGTTTTTT. Its protein product is CASSRHTGVDEKLFF.